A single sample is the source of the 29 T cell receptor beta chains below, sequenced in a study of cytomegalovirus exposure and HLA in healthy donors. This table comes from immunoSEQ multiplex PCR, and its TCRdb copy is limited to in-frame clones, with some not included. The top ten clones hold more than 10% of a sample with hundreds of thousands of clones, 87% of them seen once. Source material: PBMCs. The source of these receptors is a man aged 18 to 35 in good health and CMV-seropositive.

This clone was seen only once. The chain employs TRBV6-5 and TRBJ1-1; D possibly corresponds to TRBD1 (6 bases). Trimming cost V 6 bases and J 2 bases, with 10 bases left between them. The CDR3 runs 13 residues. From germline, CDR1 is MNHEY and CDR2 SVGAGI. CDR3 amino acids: CASRLGANTEAFF. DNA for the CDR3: TGTGCCAGCAGGTTGGGGGCTAACACTGAAGCTTTCTTT.

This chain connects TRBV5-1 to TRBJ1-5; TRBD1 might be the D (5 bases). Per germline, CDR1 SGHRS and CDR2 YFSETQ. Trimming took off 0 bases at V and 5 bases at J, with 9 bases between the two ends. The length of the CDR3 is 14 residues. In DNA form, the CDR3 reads TGCGCCAGCAGCTTGGGGGACGGAGATCAGCCCCAGCATTTT. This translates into CASSLGDGDQPQHF. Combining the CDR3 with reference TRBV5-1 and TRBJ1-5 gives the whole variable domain KAGVTQTPRYLIKTRGQQVTLSCSPISGHRSVSWYQQTPGQGLQFLFEYFSETQRNKGNFPGRFSGRQFSNSRSEMNVSTLELGDSALYLCASSLGDGDQPQHFGDGTRLSIL.

The CDR3 reads CASSWELGFYNEQFF. The DNA of the CDR3 is TGCGCCAGCAGCTGGGAGCTGGGGTTCTACAATGAGCAGTTCTTC. This rearrangement joins TRBV5-1 to TRBJ2-1, with a tentative D call TRBD2 (5 bases). V was shortened by 3 bases and J by 3 bases, with 13 bases between the two germline ends. In germline, CDR1 is SGHRS, CDR2 YFSETQ. The CDR3 sequence is 15 residues long.

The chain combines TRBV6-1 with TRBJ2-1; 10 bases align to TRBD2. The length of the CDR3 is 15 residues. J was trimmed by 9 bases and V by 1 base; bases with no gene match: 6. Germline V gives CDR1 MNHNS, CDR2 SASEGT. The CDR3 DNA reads TGTGCCAGCAGTGAAGAACTAGCGGGGCGGCTTGAGCAGTTCTTC. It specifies CASSEELAGRLEQFF.

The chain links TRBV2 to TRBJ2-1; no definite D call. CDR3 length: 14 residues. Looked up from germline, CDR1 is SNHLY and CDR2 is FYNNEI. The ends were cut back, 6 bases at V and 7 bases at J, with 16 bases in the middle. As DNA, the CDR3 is TGTGCCAGCAGGGAAAGACTGGAGAGAAATGAGCAGTTCTTC. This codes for CASRERLERNEQFF.

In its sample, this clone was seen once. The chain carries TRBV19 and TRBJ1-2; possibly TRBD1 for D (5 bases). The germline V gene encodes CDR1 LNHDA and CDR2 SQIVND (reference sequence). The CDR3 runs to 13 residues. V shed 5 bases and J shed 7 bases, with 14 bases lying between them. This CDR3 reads CASSRREGRGYTF. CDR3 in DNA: TGTGCCAGTAGTCGCAGGGAAGGCCGTGGCTACACCTTC.

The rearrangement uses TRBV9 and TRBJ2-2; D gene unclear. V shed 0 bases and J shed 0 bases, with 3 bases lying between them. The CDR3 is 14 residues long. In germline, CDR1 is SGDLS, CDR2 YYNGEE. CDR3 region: CASSVVPNTGELFF. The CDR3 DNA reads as TGTGCCAGCAGCGTAGTACCGAACACCGGGGAGCTGTTTTTT.

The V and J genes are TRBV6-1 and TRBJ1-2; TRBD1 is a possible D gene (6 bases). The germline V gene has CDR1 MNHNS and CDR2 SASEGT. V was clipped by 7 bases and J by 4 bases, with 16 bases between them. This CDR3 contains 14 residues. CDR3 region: CASTKDRRSYGYTF. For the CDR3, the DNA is TGTGCCAGCACTAAAGACAGGCGAAGCTATGGCTACACCTTC.

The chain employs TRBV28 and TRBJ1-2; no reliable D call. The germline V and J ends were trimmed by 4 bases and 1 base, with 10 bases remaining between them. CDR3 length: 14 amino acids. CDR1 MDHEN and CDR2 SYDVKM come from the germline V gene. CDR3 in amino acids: CASSSMDGNYGYTF. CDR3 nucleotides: TGTGCCAGCAGTTCCATGGACGGTAACTATGGCTACACCTTC.

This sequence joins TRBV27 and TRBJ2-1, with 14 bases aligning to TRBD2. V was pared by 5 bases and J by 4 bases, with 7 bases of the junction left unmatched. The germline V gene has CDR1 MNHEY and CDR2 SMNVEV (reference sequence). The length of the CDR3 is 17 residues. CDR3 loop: CASSPRTSGRLYNEQFF. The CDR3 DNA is TGTGCCAGCAGTCCACGGACTAGCGGGAGGCTATACAATGAGCAGTTCTTC.

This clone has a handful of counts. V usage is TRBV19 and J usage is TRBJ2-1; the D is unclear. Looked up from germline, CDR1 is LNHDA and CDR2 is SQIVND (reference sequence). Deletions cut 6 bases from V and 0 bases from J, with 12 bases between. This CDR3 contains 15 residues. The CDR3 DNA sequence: TGTGCCAGTAGCCTAGGAAGGGCCTCCTACAATGAGCAGTTCTTC. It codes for CASSLGRASYNEQFF.

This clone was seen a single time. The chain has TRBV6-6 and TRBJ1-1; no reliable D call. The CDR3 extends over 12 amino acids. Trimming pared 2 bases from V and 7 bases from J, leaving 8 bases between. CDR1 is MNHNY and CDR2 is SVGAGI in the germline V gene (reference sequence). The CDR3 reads CASSYQTLEAFF. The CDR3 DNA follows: TGTGCCAGCAGTTACCAGACTCTTGAAGCTTTCTTT.

The CDR3 DNA follows: TGTGCCAGCAGCGAGCAGGGTCGGGGGGAGCTGTTTTTT. Protein product: CASSEQGRGELFF. V and J are TRBV6-5 and TRBJ2-2; D possibly corresponds to TRBD1 (5 bases). V gave up 6 bases and J gave up 8 bases, with 13 bases separating them. The germline V gene has CDR1 MNHEY and CDR2 SVGAGI. The CDR3 runs 13 residues.

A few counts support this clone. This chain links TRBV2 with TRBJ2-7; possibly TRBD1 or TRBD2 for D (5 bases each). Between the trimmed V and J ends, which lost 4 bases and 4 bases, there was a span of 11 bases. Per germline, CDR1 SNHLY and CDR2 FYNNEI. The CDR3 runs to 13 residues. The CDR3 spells CASSAGREYEQYF. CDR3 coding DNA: TGTGCCAGCAGTGCAGGCAGGGAGTACGAGCAGTACTTC.

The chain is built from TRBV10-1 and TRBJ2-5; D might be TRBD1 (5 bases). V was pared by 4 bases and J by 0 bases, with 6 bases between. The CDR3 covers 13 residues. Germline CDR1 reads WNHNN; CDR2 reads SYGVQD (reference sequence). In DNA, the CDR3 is TGCGCCAGCAGTGGACAGTACCAAGAGACCCAGTACTTC. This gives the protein CASSGQYQETQYF.

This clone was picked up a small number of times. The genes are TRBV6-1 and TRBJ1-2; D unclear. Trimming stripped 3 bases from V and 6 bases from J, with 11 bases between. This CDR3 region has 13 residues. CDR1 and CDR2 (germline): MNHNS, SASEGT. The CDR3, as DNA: TGTGCCAGCAGTGAGATGGGTGGGGATGGCTACACCTTC. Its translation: CASSEMGGDGYTF.

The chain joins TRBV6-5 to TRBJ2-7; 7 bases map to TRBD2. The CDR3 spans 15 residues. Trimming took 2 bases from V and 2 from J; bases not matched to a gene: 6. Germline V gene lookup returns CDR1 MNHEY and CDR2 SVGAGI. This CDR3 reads CASSYGPSGTYEQYF. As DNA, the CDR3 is TGTGCCAGCAGTTACGGTCCTAGCGGAACCTACGAGCAGTACTTC.

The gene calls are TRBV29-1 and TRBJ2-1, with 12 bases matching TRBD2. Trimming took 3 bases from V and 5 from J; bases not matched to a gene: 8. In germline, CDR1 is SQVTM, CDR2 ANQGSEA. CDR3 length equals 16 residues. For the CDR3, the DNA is TGCAGCGTTGACCCAAAGGGACTAGCGGGCGACAATGAGCAGTTCTTC. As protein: CSVDPKGLAGDNEQFF.

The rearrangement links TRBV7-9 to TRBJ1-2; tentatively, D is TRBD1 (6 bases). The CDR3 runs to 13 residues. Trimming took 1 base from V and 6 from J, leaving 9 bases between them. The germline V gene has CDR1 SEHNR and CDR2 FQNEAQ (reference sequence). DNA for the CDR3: TGTGCCAGCAGCTTAGATGAGGGGGATGGCTACACCTTC. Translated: CASSLDEGDGYTF.

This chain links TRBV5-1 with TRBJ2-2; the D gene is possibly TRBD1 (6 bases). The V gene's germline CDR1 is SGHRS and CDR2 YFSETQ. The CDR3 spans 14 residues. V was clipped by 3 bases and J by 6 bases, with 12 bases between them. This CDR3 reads CASSWGQSAGELFF. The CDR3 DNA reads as TGCGCCAGCAGCTGGGGACAATCGGCCGGGGAGCTGTTTTTT.

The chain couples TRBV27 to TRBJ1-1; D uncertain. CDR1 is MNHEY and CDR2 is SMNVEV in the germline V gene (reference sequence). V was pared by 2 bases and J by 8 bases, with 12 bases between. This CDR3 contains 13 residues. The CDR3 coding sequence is TGTGCCAGCAGTTTAGCCTCAGGAGTCGAAGCTTTCTTT. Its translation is CASSLASGVEAFF.

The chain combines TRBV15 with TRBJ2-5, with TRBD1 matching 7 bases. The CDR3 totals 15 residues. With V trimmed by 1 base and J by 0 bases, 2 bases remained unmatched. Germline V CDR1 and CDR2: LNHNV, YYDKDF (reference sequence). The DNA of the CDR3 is TGTGCCACCAGCAGAGGGGGACAGAACCAAGAGACCCAGTACTTC. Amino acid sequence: CATSRGGQNQETQYF. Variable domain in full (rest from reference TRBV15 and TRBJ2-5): DAMVIQNPRYQVTQFGKPVTLSCSQTLNHNVMYWYQQKSSQAPKLLFHYYDKDFNNEADTPDNFQSRRPNTSFCFLDIRSPGLGDTAMYLCATSRGGQNQETQYFGPGTRLLVL.

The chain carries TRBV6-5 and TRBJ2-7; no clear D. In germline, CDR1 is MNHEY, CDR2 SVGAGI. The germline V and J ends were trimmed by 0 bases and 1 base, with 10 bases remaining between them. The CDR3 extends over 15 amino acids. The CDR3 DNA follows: TGTGCCAGCAGTTACTCTTCGGCGTTTTCCTACGAGCAGTACTTC. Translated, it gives CASSYSSAFSYEQYF.

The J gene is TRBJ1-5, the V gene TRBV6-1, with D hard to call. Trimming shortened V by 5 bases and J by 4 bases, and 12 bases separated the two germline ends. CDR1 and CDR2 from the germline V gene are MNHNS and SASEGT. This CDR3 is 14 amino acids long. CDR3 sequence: CASSFGRENQPQHF. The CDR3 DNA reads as TGTGCCAGCAGTTTTGGACGGGAAAATCAGCCCCAGCATTTT.

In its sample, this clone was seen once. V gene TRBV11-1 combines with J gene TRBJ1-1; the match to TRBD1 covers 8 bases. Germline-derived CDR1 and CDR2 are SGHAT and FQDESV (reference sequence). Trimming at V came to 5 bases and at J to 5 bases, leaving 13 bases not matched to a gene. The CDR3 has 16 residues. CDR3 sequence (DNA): TGTGCCAGCAGCCACCGGACAGGGAAGGCAGTAACTGAAGCTTTCTTT. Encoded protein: CASSHRTGKAVTEAFF.

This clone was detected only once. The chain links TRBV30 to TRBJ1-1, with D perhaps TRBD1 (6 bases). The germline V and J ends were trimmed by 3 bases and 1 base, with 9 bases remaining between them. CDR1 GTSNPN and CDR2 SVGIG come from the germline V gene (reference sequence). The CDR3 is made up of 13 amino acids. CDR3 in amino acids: CAWSRTENTEAFF. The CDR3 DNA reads TGTGCCTGGAGCCGGACAGAGAACACTGAAGCTTTCTTT.

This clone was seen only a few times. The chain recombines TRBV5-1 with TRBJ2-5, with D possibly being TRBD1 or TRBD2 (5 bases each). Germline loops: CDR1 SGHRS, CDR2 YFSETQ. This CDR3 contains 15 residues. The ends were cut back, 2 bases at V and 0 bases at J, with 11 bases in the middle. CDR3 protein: CASSLGRGDQETQYF. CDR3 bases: TGCGCCAGCAGCTTAGGTCGGGGCGACCAAGAGACCCAGTACTTC.

Here the CDR3 reads CASSHDREETQYF. The CDR3, as DNA: TGCGCCAGCAGCCACGACAGAGAAGAGACCCAGTACTTC. This rearrangement joins TRBV4-1 to TRBJ2-5, with D possibly matching TRBD1 (5 bases). The CDR3 extends over 13 amino acids. Trimming left V 3 bases short and J 3 bases short, with 8 bases between. Germline CDR1 and CDR2: MGHRA and YSYEKL.

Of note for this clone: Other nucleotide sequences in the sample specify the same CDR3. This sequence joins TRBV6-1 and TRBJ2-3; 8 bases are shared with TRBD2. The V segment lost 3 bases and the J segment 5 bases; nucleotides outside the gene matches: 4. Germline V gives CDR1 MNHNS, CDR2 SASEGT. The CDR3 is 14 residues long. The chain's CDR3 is CASSELAGGDTQYF. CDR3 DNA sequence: TGTGCCAGCAGTGAGCTAGCGGGCGGAGATACGCAGTATTTT.